The 12 T cell receptor beta chains reported below all come from one sample, sequenced in a study of blood T cell repertoires in COVID-19 (TCRdb year 2020). The library relied on the immunoSEQ multiplex PCR assay. TCRdb's version of the immuneACCESS table is confined to in-frame rearrangements and falls short of the full clone set. An unresolved V gene accounts for under half of the shortfall where checked; the remainder is of unknown origin. Here the sample has about 64,000 clones; 88% occur a single time. The ten largest clones take up about 40% of the sample. Specimen: peripheral blood. The receptors were gathered from a woman aged 60-75 years with COVID-19, enrolled during active disease.

This sequence joins TRBV19 and TRBJ2-1, with D perhaps matching TRBD1 (6 bases). The V end lost 6 bases, the J end lost 5 bases, and 11 bases lay between the germline ends. In germline, CDR1 is LNHDA, CDR2 SQIVND (reference sequence). The CDR3 loop spans 13 amino acids. The CDR3 here is CASSDRFHNEQFF. The CDR3 DNA is TGTGCCAGTAGCGACAGGTTCCACAATGAGCAGTTCTTC.

The chain links TRBV5-1 to TRBJ2-7; 10 bases fit TRBD2. The V gene's germline CDR1 is SGHRS and CDR2 YFSETQ. This CDR3 contains 14 residues. The V segment lost 5 bases and the J segment 1 base; nucleotides outside the gene matches: 3. The DNA of the CDR3 is TGCGCCAGCAGACCGGGACTAGCGTCCTACGAGCAGTACTTC. Its protein is CASRPGLASYEQYF.

The rearrangement uses TRBV2 and TRBJ2-7; 7 positions agree with TRBD2. V trimming: 0 bases; J trimming: 0 bases; junction bases outside the gene matches: 5. Germline-derived CDR1 and CDR2 are SNHLY and FYNNEI. The CDR3 has 16 residues. CDR3 nucleotides: TGTGCCAGCAGTGAAGCGGAGCGGGGCCTCTCCTACGAGCAGTACTTC. Residues: CASSEAERGLSYEQYF.

DNA of the CDR3: TGCGCCAGCAGCCTCCTAGCGGGAGCAGGGACAGATACGCAGTATTTT. Protein product: CASSLLAGAGTDTQYF. The rearrangement links TRBV4-3 to TRBJ2-3; 10 bases fit TRBD2. The germline gives CDR1 LGHNA, CDR2 YSLEER. The CDR3 totals 16 residues. J was trimmed by 3 bases and V by 4 bases; bases with no gene match: 7.

The CDR3 here is CATGQGETEAFF. In nucleotides, the CDR3 is TGTGCCACGGGACAGGGGGAAACTGAAGCTTTCTTT. This chain links TRBV10-3 with TRBJ1-1, with 11 bases identical to TRBD1. Losses at the gene ends were 10 bases for V and 5 bases for J; bases not matched to a gene: 3. Germline V gene sequence: CDR1 ENHRY, CDR2 SYGVKD. The CDR3 length is 12 residues.

The V and J genes are TRBV29-1 and TRBJ1-1; tentative D call: TRBD1 (5 bases). The germline CDR1 and CDR2 sequences are SQVTM and ANQGSEA. Trimming stripped 6 bases from V and 6 bases from J, with 20 bases between. The CDR3 length is 14 residues. The CDR3 loop reads CSVAFIGRAPEAFF. The CDR3 DNA follows: TGCAGCGTCGCTTTTATCGGCAGGGCCCCTGAAGCTTTCTTT.

This clone was observed a few times. The chain is built from TRBV4-3 and TRBJ2-7, with 7 bases fitting TRBD2. This CDR3 spans 14 amino acids. Unmatched junction bases numbered 7, after V lost 3 bases and J lost 5 bases. CDR1 is LGHNA and CDR2 is YSLEER in the germline V gene. DNA for the CDR3: TGCGCCAGCAGCCAGGAACTAGCGAGCCACGAGCAGTACTTC. It specifies CASSQELASHEQYF.

The rearrangement joins TRBV5-5 to TRBJ1-1; TRBD1 is a possible D gene (5 bases). Deletions cut 4 bases from V and 0 bases from J, with 16 bases between. CDR1 is SGHKS and CDR2 is YYEKEE in the germline V gene (reference sequence). CDR3 length: 16 amino acids. CDR3 bases: TGTGCCAGCAGCCGCGGGACGGGGCTAATGAACACTGAAGCTTTCTTT. Its translation is CASSRGTGLMNTEAFF.

The V and J genes are TRBV15 and TRBJ2-5; 12 nucleotides agree with TRBD2. V lost 0 bases and J lost 4; bases outside the gene matches: 12. This CDR3 spans 19 amino acids. The V gene's germline CDR1 is LNHNV and CDR2 YYDKDF (reference sequence). The CDR3 protein is CATSRDSVLLAGGRETQYF. In DNA, the CDR3 is TGTGCCACCAGCAGAGATTCGGTTTTACTAGCGGGGGGCCGAGAGACCCAGTACTTC.

This chain links TRBV29-1 with TRBJ1-2; D ambiguous. CDR1 is SQVTM, CDR2 ANQGSEA, per germline. This CDR3 is 9 amino acids long. Trimming removed 5 bases from V and 8 bases from J, with 6 bases in between. DNA of the CDR3: TGCAGCGTTACCGGGGGCTACACCTTC. Its protein is CSVTGGYTF.

The J gene is TRBJ1-1, the V gene TRBV9, with unresolved D. Deletions cut 4 bases from V and 1 base from J, with 11 bases between. This CDR3 contains 14 residues. Germline-derived CDR1 and CDR2 are SGDLS and YYNGEE. The CDR3 is CASSPFLSNTEAFF. As DNA, the CDR3 is TGTGCCAGCAGCCCCTTCCTATCGAACACTGAAGCTTTCTTT.

This chain links TRBV5-6 with TRBJ1-1, with TRBD1 as a possible D gene (5 bases). V lost 4 bases and J 6 bases, leaving 10 bases between the germline ends. This CDR3 has 12 residues. The germline V gene has CDR1 SGHDT and CDR2 YYEEEE. This chain's CDR3 is CASSGPGPEAFF. As DNA, the CDR3 is TGTGCCAGCAGCGGACCAGGGCCTGAAGCTTTCTTT.